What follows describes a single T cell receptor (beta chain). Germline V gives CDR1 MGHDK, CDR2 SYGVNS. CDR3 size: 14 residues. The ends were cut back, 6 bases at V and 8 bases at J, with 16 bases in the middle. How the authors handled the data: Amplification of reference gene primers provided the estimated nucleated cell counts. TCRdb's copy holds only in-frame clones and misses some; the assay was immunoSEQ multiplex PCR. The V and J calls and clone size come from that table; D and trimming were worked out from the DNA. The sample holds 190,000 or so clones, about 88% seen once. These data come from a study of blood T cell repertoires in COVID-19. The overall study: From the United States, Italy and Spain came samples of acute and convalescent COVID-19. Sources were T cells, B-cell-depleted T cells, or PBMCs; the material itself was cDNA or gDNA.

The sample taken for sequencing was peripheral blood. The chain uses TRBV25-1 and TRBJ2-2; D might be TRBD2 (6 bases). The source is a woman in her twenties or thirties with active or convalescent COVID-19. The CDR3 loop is CASSFSRGFGELFF. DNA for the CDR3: TGTGCCAGCAGCTTCTCCCGGGGGTTTGGGGAGCTGTTTTTT.